Shown below are 24 T cell receptor beta chains from a single sample sequenced in a study of T cells in Graves' hyperthyroidism and ophthalmopathy. RNA transcripts provided the source from which TCR beta CDR3 regions were amplified. A first-round RT-PCR of the TCR CDR3 used the HTBI primer set. One entry per CDR3 protein, called by TCRdb with MiXCR from the multiplex PCR reads. This sample has 270,000 or so distinct CDR3 sequences, with roughly 15% found just once. Sequencing was performed on blood. The receptors stem from a woman between 45 and 60 years old with Graves' hyperthyroidism that later progressed to Graves' ophthalmopathy.

This clonotype was found many times. The gene calls are TRBV6-1 and TRBJ2-1; D gene uncertain. Germline V lookup: CDR1 MNHNS, CDR2 SASEGT. The CDR3 totals 12 residues. V lost 1 base and J lost 7, with 5 bases in between. The CDR3 region is CASSEGKNEQFF. The CDR3 coding sequence is TGTGCCAGCAGTGAAGGCAAGAATGAGCAGTTCTTC.

The CDR3 is CASSRTGGAGGTEAFF. In nucleotides, the CDR3 is TGTGCCAGCAGTCGGACAGGGGGCGCAGGTGGCACTGAAGCTTTCTTT. J is TRBJ1-1 and V is TRBV3-1, with TRBD1 matching 11 bases. This CDR3 is built from 16 residues. The V gene end was trimmed by 6 bases and the J gene end by 4 bases; junction bases not matched to a gene: 10. CDR1 is LGHDT and CDR2 is YNNKEL in the germline V gene (reference sequence).

This clonotype was seen more than once but under ten times. A read error may be the cause here, since a much bigger clone is one base away. The J gene is TRBJ1-2, the V gene TRBV12-5, with 7 positions matching TRBD1. The CDR3 has 16 amino acids. Germline V gene sequence: CDR1 LGHNT, CDR2 FRNRAP. CDR3 sequence reads: CASGPVRQGDNYGYAF. Written as DNA, the CDR3 is TGTGCTAGTGGTCCCGTTCGGCAGGGGGATAACTATGGCTACGCCTTC.

This rearrangement joins TRBV20-1 to TRBJ2-1, with TRBD2 matching 8 bases. Losses at the gene ends were 3 bases for V and 8 bases for J; bases not matched to a gene: 12. The CDR3 totals 15 residues. Germline CDR1 reads DFQATT; CDR2 reads SNEGSKA (reference sequence). CDR3 protein: CSASQPRVAGYEQFF. The CDR3 DNA reads as TGCAGTGCTAGCCAACCCAGGGTAGCGGGGTATGAGCAGTTCTTC.

This clonotype was counted ten times or more. This rearrangement joins TRBV28 to TRBJ2-3; weak D call: TRBD1 (6 bases). V shed 4 bases and J shed 2 bases, with 10 bases lying between them. The CDR3 spans 14 residues. From germline, CDR1 is MDHEN and CDR2 SYDVKM. CDR3 in amino acids: CASSYRASTDTQYF. The DNA for the CDR3 is TGTGCCAGCAGTTACAGGGCTTCCACAGATACGCAGTATTTT.

This clonotype was recorded at least ten times. J is TRBJ1-1 and V is TRBV2; TRBD1 might be the D (5 bases). The CDR3 totals 14 residues. Germline V gene lookup returns CDR1 SNHLY and CDR2 FYNNEI. V dropped 7 bases and J dropped 0 bases, with 12 bases sitting between them. CDR3 sequence (DNA): TGTGCCAGCAAAAGAACAGGCATGAACACTGAAGCTTTCTTT. Protein product: CASKRTGMNTEAFF.

This clonotype has a handful of counts. The chain employs TRBV6-6 and TRBJ1-3; D is perhaps TRBD1 (6 bases). The V gene's germline CDR1 is MNHNY and CDR2 SVGAGI (reference sequence). V lost 0 bases to trimming and J lost 4 bases, with 7 bases between them. The CDR3 consists of 14 residues. CDR3 DNA: TGTGCCAGCAGTTACTCAGGACAGGGAAACACCATATATTTT. Encoded protein: CASSYSGQGNTIYF.

This clonotype appeared many times. The CDR3 is CASSVVGTGDNEQFF. The CDR3 nucleotides are TGTGCCAGCAGCGTAGTGGGGACAGGGGACAATGAGCAGTTCTTC. The rearrangement joins TRBV9 to TRBJ2-1, with TRBD1 matching over 10 bases. The V gene's germline CDR1 is SGDLS and CDR2 YYNGEE. This CDR3 has 15 residues. J lost 5 bases, V lost 0 bases, and 2 bases had no gene match.

This clonotype showed up many times. This chain links TRBV6-1 with TRBJ1-2, with 7 bases fitting TRBD1. V shed 5 bases and J 3 bases; nucleotides not matched to a gene: 9. CDR3 length: 15 residues. CDR1 and CDR2 from the germline V gene are MNHNS and SASEGT. The CDR3 region is CASSPRPTGDYGYTF. CDR3 DNA sequence: TGTGCCAGCAGTCCGCGACCCACAGGGGACTATGGCTACACCTTC.

Only a few counts were recorded for this clonotype. V gene TRBV5-1 combines with J gene TRBJ1-2, with 9 bases lining up with TRBD1. Germline CDR1 reads SGHRS; CDR2 reads YFSETQ. Trimming at V came to 5 bases and at J to 2 bases, leaving 4 bases not matched to a gene. This CDR3 region has 14 residues. CDR3 sequence: CASRPGQGNYGYTF. Here the CDR3 DNA reads TGCGCCAGCAGACCCGGACAGGGGAACTATGGCTACACCTTC. The whole variable domain, remainder taken from reference TRBV5-1 and TRBJ1-2, is KAGVTQTPRYLIKTRGQQVTLSCSPISGHRSVSWYQQTPGQGLQFLFEYFSETQRNKGNFPGRFSGRQFSNSRSEMNVSTLELGDSALYLCASRPGQGNYGYTFGSGTRLTVV.

The chain links TRBV11-2 to TRBJ2-1, with TRBD2 as a possible D gene (6 bases). The CDR3 runs to 15 residues. CDR1 and CDR2 from the germline V gene are SGHAT and FQNNGV. V gave up 1 base and J gave up 4 bases, with 11 bases separating them. CDR3 nucleotides: TGTGCCAGCAGCTTAGGACTAGAAGTGTACAATGAGCAGTTCTTC. It translates to CASSLGLEVYNEQFF.

This clonotype has at least ten counts. The rearrangement joins TRBV6-1 to TRBJ1-1; no reliable D call. CDR1 is MNHNS, CDR2 SASEGT, per germline. Trimming pared 8 bases from V and 5 bases from J, leaving 18 bases between. The CDR3 extends over 14 amino acids. The CDR3 sequence: CASSLGSPGTEAFF. CDR3 in DNA: TGTGCCAGCTCTTTAGGGTCCCCGGGGACTGAAGCTTTCTTT.

The chain couples TRBV5-6 to TRBJ2-7; D unresolved. V was shortened by 3 bases and J by 4 bases, with 14 bases between the two germline ends. Germline-derived CDR1 and CDR2 are SGHDT and YYEEEE. The CDR3 spans 14 residues. CDR3 region: CASSYLDGNYEQYF. In nucleotides, the CDR3 is TGTGCCAGCAGCTACCTGGACGGCAATTACGAGCAGTACTTC.

This clonotype was seen only a few times. This chain connects TRBV10-3 to TRBJ2-3; TRBD2 agrees at 10 bases. V was clipped by 5 bases and J by 6 bases; unmatched bases: 2. This CDR3 is built from 13 residues. Germline V gene sequence: CDR1 ENHRY, CDR2 SYGVKD. DNA for the CDR3: TGTGCCATCAGTAGGGGACTAGCGGATACGCAGTATTTT. It codes for CAISRGLADTQYF.

Remarks on this clonotype: The junction does not match germline at one end; this may be a read error. This chain joins TRBV13 and TRBJ2-1, with TRBD2 identical over 10 bases. The CDR3 is made up of 15 amino acids. Germline V gene data show CDR1 as PRHDT and CDR2 as FYEKMQ (reference sequence). CDR3 amino acids: CVSSHLAGDWDEQFF. The CDR3 DNA reads as TGTGTCAGCAGCCACCTAGCGGGAGACTGGGATGAGCAGTTCTTC.

This clonotype was counted between two and nine times. The rearrangement uses TRBV9 and TRBJ1-1; D gene uncertain. V lost 3 bases and J 1 base, leaving 16 bases between the germline ends. The CDR3 totals 16 residues. CDR1 is SGDLS and CDR2 is YYNGEE in the germline V gene. The CDR3, as DNA: TGTGCCAGCAGCGGAACACATACCGACAAGAACACTGAAGCTTTCTTT. Translation gives CASSGTHTDKNTEAFF. Combining the CDR3 with reference TRBV9 and TRBJ1-1 gives the whole variable domain DSGVTQTPKHLITATGQRVTLRCSPRSGDLSVYWYQQSLDQGLQFLIQYYNGEERAKGNILERFSAQQFPDLHSELNLSSLELGDSALYFCASSGTHTDKNTEAFFGQGTRLTVV.

The sample holds one count of this clonotype. The junction differs from germline at one of its ends, possibly a read error. This chain connects TRBV9 to TRBJ1-4; TRBD1 aligns across 8 bases. The CDR3 runs to 18 residues. The germline CDR1 and CDR2 sequences are SGDLS and YYNGEE. Here the CDR3 reads CASSGPALAGGYNEKLVF. CDR3 coding DNA: TGTGCCAGCAGCGGTCCAGCGCTAGCAGGGGGCTATAATGAAAAACTGGTTTTT.

This clonotype was detected ten times or more. V usage is TRBV28 and J usage is TRBJ2-7, with TRBD2 identical over 8 bases. V lost 3 bases, J lost 1 base, and 5 bases stayed unmatched. CDR1 is MDHEN and CDR2 is SYDVKM in the germline V gene. The length of the CDR3 is 15 residues. Here the CDR3 DNA reads TGTGCCAGCAGTTTTTTAGCGGGGAATTCCTACGAGCAGTACTTC. Translating it yields CASSFLAGNSYEQYF.

This clonotype was seen repeatedly, ten times or more. V gene TRBV2 combines with J gene TRBJ2-1; no clear D. V lost 4 bases, J lost 9 bases, and 7 bases lay in between. This CDR3 region has 11 residues. Germline-derived CDR1 and CDR2 are SNHLY and FYNNEI. The CDR3 loop is CASSAPSEQFF. CDR3 nucleotide sequence: TGTGCCAGCAGTGCCCCGAGTGAGCAGTTCTTC.

This clonotype was detected many times. This chain links TRBV28 with TRBJ2-5, with 9 bases aligning to TRBD2. Germline assignment: CDR1 MDHEN and CDR2 SYDVKM. The CDR3 consists of 14 residues. V lost 6 bases, J lost 5 bases, and 7 bases stayed unmatched. DNA for the CDR3: TGTGCCAGCAGGGTCGGCGGGAGGGGCGAGACCCAGTACTTC. This codes for CASRVGGRGETQYF.

This clonotype was counted many times. V usage is TRBV28 and J usage is TRBJ2-7; 10 nucleotides agree with TRBD2. Germline values: CDR1 MDHEN, CDR2 SYDVKM. This CDR3 is 15 amino acids long. V lost 8 bases to trimming and J lost 4 bases; unmatched junction nucleotides: 11. In nucleotides, the CDR3 is TGTGCCAGCGCCCAACGGGCTAGCGGGAGTTACGAGCAGTACTTC. Translation gives CASAQRASGSYEQYF. Combining the CDR3 with reference TRBV28 and TRBJ2-7 gives the whole variable domain DVKVTQSSRYLVKRTGEKVFLECVQDMDHENMFWYRQDPGLGLRLIYFSYDVKMKEKGDIPEGYSVSREKKERFSLILESASTNQTSMYLCASAQRASGSYEQYFGPGTRLTVT.

This clonotype was picked up a small number of times. The CDR3 DNA is TGCAGTGCTACCTATACGAGCAATCAGCCCCAGCATTTT. Translated: CSATYTSNQPQHF. This chain joins TRBV20-1 and TRBJ1-5, with D unclear. The germline V gene has CDR1 DFQATT and CDR2 SNEGSKA (reference sequence). The germline V and J ends were trimmed by 4 bases and 1 base, with 8 bases remaining between them. There are 13 residues in the CDR3.

In its sample, this clonotype was seen many times. The rearrangement uses TRBV11-3 and TRBJ1-5; no definite D call. The CDR3 runs to 13 residues. Trimming removed 7 bases from V and 1 base from J, with 8 bases in between. The germline V gene encodes CDR1 SGHNT and CDR2 YENEEA. The CDR3 DNA is TGTGCCAGCAACCAGTGGAGCAATCAGCCCCAGCATTTT. Translation: CASNQWSNQPQHF.

Ten or more counts support this clonotype. The genes are TRBV7-2 and TRBJ2-5; D is tentatively TRBD1 or TRBD2 (5 bases each). V was cut by 5 bases and J by 5 bases, with 21 bases left in between. The CDR3 consists of 16 residues. Germline CDR1 reads SGHTA; CDR2 reads FQGNSA. CDR3 protein: CASSPGTAVGEETQYF. The CDR3 coding sequence is TGTGCCAGCAGCCCCGGGACCGCGGTGGGGGAGGAGACCCAGTACTTC.